The sequence of this T cell receptor beta chain was determined in a study of chemoradiotherapy in HPV16-positive cancers. The wider study: Candidate HPV-specific clones and shared TCR motifs came from a couple of HPV16-positive patients. Study-level results: Non-HPV-specific T cells did not expand in tumors during treatment, whereas candidate HPV-specific clones and E7-related motifs did.

Measured with immunoSEQ multiplex PCR; TCRdb has only the in-frame clones, and not every one. The table records roughly 4,100 clones, about 72% of them present only once. V was shortened by 5 bases and J by 0 bases, with 18 bases between the two germline ends. CDR3 length: 17 residues. Per germline, CDR1 MDHEN and CDR2 SYDVKM. With respect to this clone: Its antigen is undetermined.

The material sequenced was tumor tissue, taken from a patient who underwent chemoradiotherapy. This receptor was obtained from a human donor with HPV-associated anogenital cancer. This chain links TRBV28 with TRBJ2-3; D may correspond to TRBD1 or TRBD2 (5 bases each). The CDR3 DNA is TGTGCCAGCAGTCAAGGGGACGGCTCGATTAGCACAGATACGCAGTATTTT. Translating gives CASSQGDGSISTDTQYF.